This record covers a single T cell receptor (beta chain). Its target is not known. This specimen comes from a study of Ad26.COV2.S vaccination and SARS-CoV-2 variants. General observations from the study: Considerable breadth of spike-specific CD8+ and CD4+ T cell responses has reportedly been documented following vaccination.

Described treatment: about 20 received Ad26.COV2.S at low or high dose, single or two shots; 5 received placebo; per-sample allocation not given. Sampling was done on day 63 after the first vaccine or placebo injection. The ends were cut back, 2 bases at V and 3 bases at J, with 14 bases in the middle. The CDR3 covers 16 residues. Per germline, CDR1 SGHAT and CDR2 FQNNGV. Sequenced by immunoSEQ multiplex PCR; TCRdb stores in-frame clones only, minus some. The repertoire consists of 300,000 to 400,000 clones, with approximately 90% occurring once and the leading ten covering roughly 5%. V usage is TRBV11-2 and J usage is TRBJ2-1; D ambiguous. The sequence derives from a person aged 18-65 years who received the Ad26.COV2.S COVID-19 vaccine or a placebo. The source was peripheral blood, collected in a trial of Ad26.COV2.S vaccine versus placebo. CDR3 region: CASSLSTGPIYNEQFF. In DNA, the CDR3 is TGTGCCAGCAGCTTAAGTACGGGCCCAATCTACAATGAGCAGTTCTTC.